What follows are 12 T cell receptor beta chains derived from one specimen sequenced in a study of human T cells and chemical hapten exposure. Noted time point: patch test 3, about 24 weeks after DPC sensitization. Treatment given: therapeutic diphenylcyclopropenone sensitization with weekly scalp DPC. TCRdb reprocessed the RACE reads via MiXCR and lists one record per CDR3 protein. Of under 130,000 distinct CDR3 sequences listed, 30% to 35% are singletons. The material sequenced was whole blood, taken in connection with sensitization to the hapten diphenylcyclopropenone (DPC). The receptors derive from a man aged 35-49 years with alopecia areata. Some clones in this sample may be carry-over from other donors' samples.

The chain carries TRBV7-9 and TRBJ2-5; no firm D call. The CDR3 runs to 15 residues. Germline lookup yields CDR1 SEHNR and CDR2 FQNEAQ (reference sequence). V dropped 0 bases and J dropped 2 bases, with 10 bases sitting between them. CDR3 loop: CASSLAQPGQETQYF. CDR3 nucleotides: TGTGCCAGCAGCTTAGCGCAACCAGGACAAGAGACCCAGTACTTC.

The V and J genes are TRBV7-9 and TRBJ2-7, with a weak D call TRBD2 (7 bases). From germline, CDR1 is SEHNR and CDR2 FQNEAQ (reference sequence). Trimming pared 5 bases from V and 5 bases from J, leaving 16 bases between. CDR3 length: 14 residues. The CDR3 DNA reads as TGTGCCAGCAGCGGAGCGGCGGGGGCTCACGAGCAGTACTTC. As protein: CASSGAAGAHEQYF.

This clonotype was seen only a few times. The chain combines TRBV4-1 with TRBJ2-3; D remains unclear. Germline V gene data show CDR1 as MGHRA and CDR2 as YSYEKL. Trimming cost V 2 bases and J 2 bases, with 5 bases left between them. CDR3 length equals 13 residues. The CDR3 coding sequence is TGCGCCAGCAGCCAAAGCTACACAGATACGCAGTATTTT. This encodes CASSQSYTDTQYF.

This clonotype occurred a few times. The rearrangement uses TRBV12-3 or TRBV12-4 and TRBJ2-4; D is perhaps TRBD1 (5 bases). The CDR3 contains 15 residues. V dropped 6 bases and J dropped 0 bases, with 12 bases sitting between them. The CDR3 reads CASSFTGLAKNIQYF. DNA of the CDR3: TGTGCCAGCAGCTTTACAGGTTTAGCCAAAAACATTCAGTACTTC.

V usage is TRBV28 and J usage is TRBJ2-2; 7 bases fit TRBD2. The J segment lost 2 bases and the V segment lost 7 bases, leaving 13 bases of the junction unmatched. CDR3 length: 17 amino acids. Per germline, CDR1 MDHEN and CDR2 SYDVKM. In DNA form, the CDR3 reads TGTGCCAGCACATTCTCCGCCCCGGGAGGAAACACCGGGGAGCTGTTTTTT. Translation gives CASTFSAPGGNTGELFF.

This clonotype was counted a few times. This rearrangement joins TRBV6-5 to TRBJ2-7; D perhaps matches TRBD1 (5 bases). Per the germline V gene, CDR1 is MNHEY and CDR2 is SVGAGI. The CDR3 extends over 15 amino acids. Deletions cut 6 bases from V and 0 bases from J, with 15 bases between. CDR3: CASRSDSSLSYEQYV. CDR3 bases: TGTGCCAGCAGATCAGACAGTAGCCTCTCCTACGAGCAGTACGTC.

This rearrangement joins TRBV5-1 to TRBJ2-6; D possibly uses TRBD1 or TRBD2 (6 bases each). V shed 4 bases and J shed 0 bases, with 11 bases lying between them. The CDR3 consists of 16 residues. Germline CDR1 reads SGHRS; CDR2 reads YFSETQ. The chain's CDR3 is CASSGGQLSGANVLTF. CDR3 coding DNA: TGCGCCAGCAGCGGGGGGCAACTCTCTGGGGCCAACGTCCTGACTTTC.

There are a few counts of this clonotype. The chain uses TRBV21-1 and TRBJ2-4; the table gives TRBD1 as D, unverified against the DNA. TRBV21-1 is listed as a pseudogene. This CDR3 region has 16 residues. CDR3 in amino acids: CASSKRPLPAKNIQYF. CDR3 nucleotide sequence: TGTGCCAGCAGCAAACGACCCCTGCCAGCCAAAAACATTCAGTACTTC.

The CDR3 sequence: CASRRQGQDEQYV. The CDR3 DNA reads TGTGCCAGCCGGCGACAGGGCCAGGACGAGCAGTACGTC. The chain couples TRBV6-1 to TRBJ2-7, with 7 bases aligning to TRBD1. From germline, CDR1 is MNHNS and CDR2 SASEGT. The CDR3 covers 13 residues. Unmatched junction bases numbered 9, after V lost 8 bases and J lost 5 bases.

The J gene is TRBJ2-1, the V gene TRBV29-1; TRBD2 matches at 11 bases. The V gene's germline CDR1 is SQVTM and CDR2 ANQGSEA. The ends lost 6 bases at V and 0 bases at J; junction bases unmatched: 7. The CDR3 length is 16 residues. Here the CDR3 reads CSVETSGVSSYNEQFF. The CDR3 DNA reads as TGCAGCGTCGAGACTAGCGGGGTGAGCTCCTACAATGAGCAGTTCTTC.

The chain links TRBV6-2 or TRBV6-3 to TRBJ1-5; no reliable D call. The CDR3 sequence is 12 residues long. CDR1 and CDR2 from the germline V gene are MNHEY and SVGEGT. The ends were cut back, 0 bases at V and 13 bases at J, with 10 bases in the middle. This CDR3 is CASSYSKAVQHF. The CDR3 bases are TGTGCCAGCAGTTACTCGAAGGCAGTTCAGCATTTT.

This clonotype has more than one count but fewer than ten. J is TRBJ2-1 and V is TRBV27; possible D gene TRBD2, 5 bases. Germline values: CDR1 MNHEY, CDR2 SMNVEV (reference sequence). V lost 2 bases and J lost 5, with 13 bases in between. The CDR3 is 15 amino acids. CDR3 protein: CASSLREYGDNEQFF. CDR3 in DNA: TGTGCCAGCAGTTTAAGGGAGTATGGGGACAATGAGCAGTTCTTC.